This T cell receptor beta chain derives from a study of blood T cell repertoires in COVID-19. Germline V gene data show CDR1 as KGHSH and CDR2 as LQKENI. With V trimmed by 3 bases and J by 2 bases, 5 bases remained unmatched. CDR3 length: 16 residues. Per the original data handling: From reference gene primer amplification, estimates of nucleated cell counts were derived. Generated by immunoSEQ multiplex PCR, the TCRdb table keeps only in-frame clones and is missing some. The D gene and trimming were derived from the DNA, and the V and J assignments and clone size from that table. The sample has tens of thousands of clones, about 86% seen once. This clone appeared once.

The V gene is TRBV18, the J gene TRBJ2-1; TRBD2 aligns across 9 bases. The sequenced sample was peripheral blood. The receptor's source is a man aged 45 to 65 with active COVID-19. CDR3 DNA sequence: TGTGCCAGCTCACCCATGGCTAGCGGGGCCTACAATGAGCAGTTCTTC. Protein: CASSPMASGAYNEQFF.